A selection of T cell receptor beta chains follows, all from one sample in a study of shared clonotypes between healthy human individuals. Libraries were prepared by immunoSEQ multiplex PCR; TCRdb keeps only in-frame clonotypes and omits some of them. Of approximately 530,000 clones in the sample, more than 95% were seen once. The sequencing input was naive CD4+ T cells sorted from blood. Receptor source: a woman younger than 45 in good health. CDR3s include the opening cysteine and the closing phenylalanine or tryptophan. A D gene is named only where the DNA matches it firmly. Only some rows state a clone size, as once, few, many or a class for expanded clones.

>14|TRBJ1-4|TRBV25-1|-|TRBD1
TGTGCCAGCAGGACAGGGGAAACTAATGAAAAACTGTTTTTT
CASRTGETNEKLFF
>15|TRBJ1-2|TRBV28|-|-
TGTGCCAGCAGTCACCCTCCTCAGGGCCTCTATGGCTACACCTTC
CASSHPPQGLYGYTF
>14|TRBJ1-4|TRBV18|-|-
TGTGCCAGCTCACGAGGACAGCTTAATGAAAAACTGTTTTTT
CASSRGQLNEKLFF
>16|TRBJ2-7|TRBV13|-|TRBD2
TGTGCCAGCAGCCCGAGCATAGCGGGACCCTCGGGCGAGCAGTACTTC
CASSPSIAGPSGEQYF
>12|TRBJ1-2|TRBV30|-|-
TGTGCCTGGAGTACAGGGACTGATGGCTACACCTTC
CAWSTGTDGYTF
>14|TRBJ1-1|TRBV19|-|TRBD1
TGTGCCAGTAGTATGACAGGGGGCGCATCTGAAGCTTTCTTT
CASSMTGGASEAFF
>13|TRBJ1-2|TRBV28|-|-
TGTGCCACCGCCCGAGTGGACCACTATGGCTACACCTTC
CATARVDHYGYTF
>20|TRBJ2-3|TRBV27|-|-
TGTGCCAGCACCCCATGGGTGGGTAGCGGAACTGCCGCTAGCACAGATACGCAGTATTTT
CASTPWVGSGTAASTDTQYF
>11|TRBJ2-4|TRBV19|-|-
TGTGCCAGTAGTCTCCGAAACATTCAGTACTTC
CASSLRNIQYF
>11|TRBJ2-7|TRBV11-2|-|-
TGTGCCAGCAGCTTCACGGGTGAGCAGTACTTC
CASSFTGEQYF
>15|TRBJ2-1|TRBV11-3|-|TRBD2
TGTGCCAGCAGCTCGGGACTAGCGGCCTACAATGAGCAGTTCTTC
CASSSGLAAYNEQFF
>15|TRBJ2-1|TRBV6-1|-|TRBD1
TGTGCCAGCAGTGTATTACAGGGGAGCCGGGGTGAGCAGTTCTTC
CASSVLQGSRGEQFF
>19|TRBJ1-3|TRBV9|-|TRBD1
TGTGCCAGCAGCGCTTCTCAACCGGGACAGGGGTTTTCAGGAAACACCATATATTTT
CASSASQPGQGFSGNTIYF
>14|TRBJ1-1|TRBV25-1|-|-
TGTGCCAGCAGTGTAGCAGGGATGAACACTGAAGCTTTCTTT
CASSVAGMNTEAFF
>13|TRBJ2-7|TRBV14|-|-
TGTGCCAGCAGCCTAAGAGTAGAGGGCGAGCAGTACTTC
CASSLRVEGEQYF
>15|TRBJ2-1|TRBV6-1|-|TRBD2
TGTGCCAGCACCGAACTAGCGGGAGAGAGGTATGAGCAGTTCTTC
CASTELAGERYEQFF
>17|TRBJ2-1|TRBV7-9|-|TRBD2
TGTGCCAGCAGCTTAGCGTCTAGCGGGTTCTCCTACAATGAGCAGTTCTTC
CASSLASSGFSYNEQFF
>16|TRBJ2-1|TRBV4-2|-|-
TGTGCCAGCAGCCAAGACCGGAGCGGACCATACAATGAGCAGTTCTTC
CASSQDRSGPYNEQFF
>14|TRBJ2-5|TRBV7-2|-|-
TGTGCCAGCAGCTTAGGTGGTCTTCAAGAGACCCAGTACTTC
CASSLGGLQETQYF
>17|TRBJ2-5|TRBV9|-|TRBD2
TGTGCCAGCAGCGAGAGGGTGCTGGCGGGAGATGCGGAGACCCAGTACTTC
CASSERVLAGDAETQYF
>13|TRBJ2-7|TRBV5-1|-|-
TGCGCCAGCAGCTTGAGCGCAGGGGGGGAGCAGTACTTC
CASSLSAGGEQYF
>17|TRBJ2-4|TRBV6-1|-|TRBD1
TGTGCCAGCAGTGCCGGGACAGGGGGGATCGCCAAAAACATTCAGTACTTC
CASSAGTGGIAKNIQYF
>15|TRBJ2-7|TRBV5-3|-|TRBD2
TGTGCCGGCCTCGAACTAGCGGGACGTTCCTACGAGCAGTACTTC
CAGLELAGRSYEQYF
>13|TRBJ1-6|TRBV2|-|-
TGTGCCAGCACCCTCGAGGGGAATTCACCCCTCCACTTT
CASTLEGNSPLHF
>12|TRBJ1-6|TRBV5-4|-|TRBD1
TGTGCCACAGGGGGCGATAATTCACCCCTCCACTTT
CATGGDNSPLHF
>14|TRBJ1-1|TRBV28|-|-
TGTGCCAGCAGTTTACCTACCCCCGGCACTGAAGCTTTCTTT
CASSLPTPGTEAFF
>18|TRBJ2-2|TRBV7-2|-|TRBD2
TGTGCCAGCAGCTTGAGGTCTAGCGGGAGTATTAGCACCGGGGAGCTGTTTTTT
CASSLRSSGSISTGELFF
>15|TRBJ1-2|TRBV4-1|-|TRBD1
TGCGCCAGCAGCCAAGTAGGACAGGCCCGGAGTGGCTACACCTTC
CASSQVGQARSGYTF
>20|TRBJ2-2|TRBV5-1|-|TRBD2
TGCGCCAGCAGCCAAAACTCCCCTGGACTAGCGGGCTGGATCACCGGGGAGCTGTTTTTT
CASSQNSPGLAGWITGELFF
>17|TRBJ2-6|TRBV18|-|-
TGTGCCAGCTCACCGGGGAGGCGGGACTCTGGGGCCAACGTCCTGACTTTC
CASSPGRRDSGANVLTF
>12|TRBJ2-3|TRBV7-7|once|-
TGTGCCAGCAACCCGCCGGGGGCGACGCAGTATTTT
CASNPPGATQYF
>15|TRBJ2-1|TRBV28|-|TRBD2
TGTGCCAGCAGCTATAGCGGGTCCGCATACAATGAGCAGTTCTTC
CASSYSGSAYNEQFF
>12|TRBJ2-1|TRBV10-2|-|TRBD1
TGCGCCACCGGGACAGGGGGCAGGGAGCAGTTCTTC
CATGTGGREQFF
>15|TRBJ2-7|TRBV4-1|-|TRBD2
TGCGCCAGCAGCCAAGCCGGGACTAGCTTCTACGAGCAGTACTTC
CASSQAGTSFYEQYF
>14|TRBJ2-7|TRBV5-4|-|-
TGTGCCAGCAGCCCCGACCAAAATCGGAACGAGCAGTACTTC
CASSPDQNRNEQYF
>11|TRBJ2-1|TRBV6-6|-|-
TGTGCCAGCCAACGAGCAAATGAGCAGTTCTTC
CASQRANEQFF
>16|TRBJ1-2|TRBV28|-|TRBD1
TGTGCCAGCAGTTTGGGACGGGCAGGGGGATTCTATGGCTACACCTTC
CASSLGRAGGFYGYTF
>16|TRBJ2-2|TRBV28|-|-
TGTGCCAGCAGTCTCGAAACAGGGTTAGGCACCGGGGAGCTGTTTTTT
CASSLETGLGTGELFF
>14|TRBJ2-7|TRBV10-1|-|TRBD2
TGCGCCAGCAGTGTTAGCGGGCCCGCCTACGAGCAGTACTTC
CASSVSGPAYEQYF
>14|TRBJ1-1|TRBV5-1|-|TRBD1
TGCGCCAGCAGCCTCGGGACAGGGGTCACTGAAGCTTTCTTT
CASSLGTGVTEAFF
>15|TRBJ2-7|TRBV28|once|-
TGTGCCAGCAGCCAAGTGGGGGCGAATCACTACGAGCAGTACTTC
CASSQVGANHYEQYF
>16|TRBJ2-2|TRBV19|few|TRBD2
TGTGCCAGTAGTGCAACTAGCGGGAGACGGACCGGGGAGCTGTTTTTT
CASSATSGRRTGELFF
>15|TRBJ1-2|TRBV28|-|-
TGTGCCAGCAGTTTTAGGGGCAGCTCAAGTTGGGGCTACACCTTC
CASSFRGSSSWGYTF
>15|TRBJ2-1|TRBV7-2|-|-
TGTGCCAGCAGCTTAAGGTGGGGCTCCTACAATGAGCAGTTCTTC
CASSLRWGSYNEQFF
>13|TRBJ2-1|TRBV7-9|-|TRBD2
TGTGCCAGCAGCTTGGGGAGGGACAATGAGCAGTTCTTC
CASSLGRDNEQFF
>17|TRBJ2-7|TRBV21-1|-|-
TGTGCCAGCAGCGCCCGACTAGCGCTCGATGAAACCTACGAGCAGTACTTC
CASSARLALDETYEQYF
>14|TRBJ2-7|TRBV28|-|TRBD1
TGTGCCAGCGGAACCCCGACAGGGGTGAACGAGCAGTACTTC
CASGTPTGVNEQYF
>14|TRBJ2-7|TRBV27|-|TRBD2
TGTGCCAGCACCCTAGCGGGAGGTCCCTACGAGCAGTACTTC
CASTLAGGPYEQYF
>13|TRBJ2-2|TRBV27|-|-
TGTGCCAGCAGTTTAGGGGGTACCGGGGAGCTGTTTTTT
CASSLGGTGELFF
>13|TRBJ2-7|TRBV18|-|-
TGTGCCAGCTCACCACCGGCCGGGTACGAGCAGTACTTC
CASSPPAGYEQYF
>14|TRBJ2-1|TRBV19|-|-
TGTGCCAGTAGGGAGGGAAGCTCCTACAATGAGCAGTTCTTC
CASREGSSYNEQFF
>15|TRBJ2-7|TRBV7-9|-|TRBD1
TGTGCCAGCAGCCAGTGGGACAGGGGGACCTACGAGCAGTACTTC
CASSQWDRGTYEQYF
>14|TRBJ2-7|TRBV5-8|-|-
TGTGCCAGCAGCCCCTCCGGGACACCCTACGAGCAGTACTTC
CASSPSGTPYEQYF
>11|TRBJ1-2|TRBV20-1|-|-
TGCAGTGTTAGGGGGGTGAGGGGCTACACCTTC
CSVRGVRGYTF
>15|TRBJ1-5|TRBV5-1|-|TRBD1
TGCGCCAGCAGCTTGGGGGCAGGGGGGACGCAGCCCCAGCATTTT
CASSLGAGGTQPQHF
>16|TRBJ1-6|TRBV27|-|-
TGTGCCAGCAGTTTGCTTCCAGGGAGTACGAATTCACCCCTCCACTTT
CASSLLPGSTNSPLHF
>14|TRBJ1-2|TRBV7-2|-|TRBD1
TGTGCCAGCAGCCGGACAGGGGGTGGCTATGGCTACACCTTC
CASSRTGGGYGYTF